This record covers a single TCR beta chain. Its antigen remains unknown. The CDR3 sequence is 12 residues long. Germline-derived CDR1 and CDR2 are MDHEN and SYDVKM. V was trimmed by 7 bases and J by 6 bases, leaving 10 bases between them. The entry originates in a study of response to subunit inactivated influenza vaccine. Regarding the study as a whole: The authors offered the suggestion that each seasonal influenza vaccination recruits few new T cells.

TCRdb ran MiXCR on the RT-PCR reads and lists one entry per CDR3 protein. The table lists over 400,000 distinct CDR3 sequences, approximately 10% of them singletons. This clonotype originated in a man aged 50 to 59 who received an inactivated influenza vaccine. Material: PBMCs from blood, obtained 40 to 50 days after vaccination. The J gene is TRBJ2-1, the V gene TRBV28, with D maybe TRBD2 (5 bases). CDR3 residues: CASTGSGNEQFF. In DNA, the CDR3 is TGTGCCAGCACCGGCAGCGGCAATGAGCAGTTCTTC.